This record looks at one TCR beta chain sequence and its context. The germline gives CDR1 SEHNR, CDR2 FQNEAQ (reference sequence). The V segment lost 4 bases and the J segment 3 bases; nucleotides outside the gene matches: 12. CDR3 size: 17 residues. This sample was included in a study of graft-versus-host responses after intestinal transplantation. Study-level background: Each recipient received anti-thymocyte globulin induction, then tacrolimus and steroids for approximately three years.

Sequencing was performed with immunoSEQ multiplex PCR; in TCRdb, only in-frame clones are kept and a portion is missing. The sample contains around 1,600 clones, 65% of which appear only once. Responders labeled with CFSE (roughly 200,000) were plated with roughly 200,000 irradiated, violet-dye-labeled stimulators. CFSE-low proliferating responders, CD3+CD4+ and CD3+CD8+, were sorted post-reaction. The chain links TRBV7-9 to TRBJ2-1, with TRBD2 identical over 7 bases. The receptor comes from a human patient who was an organ donor for intestinal transplantation. The sequenced sample was alloreactive CD8+ T cells from a mixed lymphocyte reaction culture, obtained before transplantation. As to subset: CFSE-low proliferating T cells sorted from roughly six-day pre-transplant mixed lymphocyte reaction (GvH or HvG direction). The CDR3 sequence is CASSSRPGSGDYNEQFF. The CDR3 coding sequence is TGTGCCAGCAGCTCCCGACCGGGGAGCGGGGACTACAATGAGCAGTTCTTC.